This T cell receptor beta chain originates from a study of blood T cell repertoires in COVID-19. Overall study: Some COVID-19 samples were acute and others convalescent; all came from the United States, Italy and Spain.

Authors' methods: Estimation of nucleated cell counts was performed using reference gene primer amplification. Sequencing was performed with immunoSEQ multiplex PCR; in TCRdb, only in-frame clones are kept and a portion is missing. V, J and clone size reflect that table, while D and trimming were determined from the DNA. The sample includes roughly 320,000 clones, around 87% of them seen just once. This clonotype originated in a man in his 70s with acute or convalescent COVID-19. Sequences were obtained from peripheral blood.

The DNA for the CDR3 is TGTGCCAGCAGTAATGGACTAGCGGGGTACAATGAGCAGTTCTTC. Amino acids: CASSNGLAGYNEQFF. This chain uses TRBV6-5 with TRBJ2-1; 12 bases are a match to TRBD2. Germline assignment: CDR1 MNHEY and CDR2 SVGAGI. The CDR3 consists of 15 residues. V gave up 5 bases and J gave up 4 bases; unmatched junction bases: 3.